The 3 T cell receptor beta chains given below trace back to one sample, sequenced in a study of vaccination and CD4 T cells after COVID-19. Sequencing of the DNA from cultured CD4+ T cells was carried out with the Oncomine TCR Beta short-read assay. Via MiXCR, TCRdb re-called the PCR reads, giving one row per CDR3 protein. This table holds about 24,000 distinct CDR3 sequences, roughly three fifths found once. No antigens are known for them. Regarding treatment: approximately nine-day PBMC culture with coronavirus spike peptide pools or control peptides (ViraFEST assay). This specimen was CD4+ T cells from blood, cultured in vitro, taken after SARS-CoV-2 vaccination. The source of these receptors is a human donor who received a COVID-19 vaccine.

This clonotype was counted only a few times. The rearrangement joins TRBV6-1 to TRBJ1-3, with D possibly TRBD1 on 5 matching bases. The V and J ends lost 3 bases and 8 bases respectively, with 14 bases between them. Germline V lookup: CDR1 MNHNS, CDR2 SASEGT. This CDR3 is built from 14 residues. As DNA, the CDR3 is TGTGCCAGCAGTGATAGGTCCGCCAGGGACACCATATATTTT. This translates into CASSDRSARDTIYF.

The J gene is TRBJ2-1, the V gene TRBV21-1; the listed D gene, TRBD1, was not tested against the DNA. TRBV21-1 has pseudogene status. This CDR3 spans 12 amino acids. In nucleotides, the CDR3 is TGTGCCAGCAGCAAATTTGGGGGCCGGGGGTTCTTC. This sequence encodes CASSKFGGRGFF.

This clonotype was seen a handful of times. CDR3 in amino acids: CSADRGDTQYF. Here the CDR3 DNA reads TGCAGTGCGGACAGGGGAGATACGCAGTATTTT. This sequence joins TRBV20-1 and TRBJ2-3; TRBD1 aligns across 9 bases. V lost 6 bases, J lost 5 bases, and 0 bases stayed unmatched. This CDR3 contains 11 residues. Germline loops: CDR1 DFQATT, CDR2 SNEGSKA (reference sequence).